This is a list of T cell receptor beta chains from one sample in a study of beta chain features in type 1 diabetes. Assay: immunoSEQ multiplex PCR; the TCRdb copy retains only in-frame clones and omits some. This table holds fewer than 350,000 clones, roughly 15% found once. The sequencing input was naive CD4+ T cells from blood. These receptor sequences come from a man between 18 and 29 years old with type 1 diabetes. The CDR3 runs from the conserved cysteine through the conserved F or W. D genes are given only for firm matches. Size is stated for part of the rows, as once, few or many counts, or as a class when the clone is expanded.

j_gene	d_gene	abundance	v_gene	CDR3nt	CDR3aa
TRBJ1-1	-	few	TRBV10-3	TGTGCCGTCACGCAGGGTCCCATGAACACTGAAGCTTTCTTT	CAVTQGPMNTEAFF
TRBJ1-2	-	-	TRBV19	TGTGCCAGTAGTCCCGGCGGGTACTTGACCGGCTACACCTTC	CASSPGGYLTGYTF
TRBJ2-3	TRBD2	-	TRBV5-4	TGTGCCAGCAGCTTAGGGCTAGCGGGGAGTATAGATACGCAGTATTTT	CASSLGLAGSIDTQYF
TRBJ1-5	TRBD1	-	TRBV19	TGTGCCAGTAGTGATCAACAGGGGAACAATCAGCCCCAGCATTTT	CASSDQQGNNQPQHF
TRBJ2-1	-	-	TRBV4-1	TGCGCCAGCAGCCATCTACCACCGAGGGTGGGTGGGATCGACAATGAGCAGTTCTTC	CASSHLPPRVGGIDNEQFF
TRBJ2-7	-	few	TRBV20-1	TGCAGTGCTCCACCGGGTCCTGAGCAGTACTTC	CSAPPGPEQYF
TRBJ2-7	TRBD1	few	TRBV5-1	TGCGCCAGCAGCTTGGACAGGGGCCGCTCCGAGCAGTACTTC	CASSLDRGRSEQYF
TRBJ2-5	-	-	TRBV30	TGTGCCTGGAGTGTACAGGGAGAGACCCAGTACTTC	CAWSVQGETQYF
TRBJ1-1	-	-	TRBV5-5	TGTGCCAGCAGCTTGGACAGGGAAACTGAAGCTTTCTTT	CASSLDRETEAFF
TRBJ2-7	-	-	TRBV4-3	TGCGCCAGCAGCCAAGCACAGGGTCCTTTCTACGAGCAGTACTTC	CASSQAQGPFYEQYF
TRBJ2-7	TRBD1	few	TRBV7-2	TGTGCCAGCAGCTGGAGACAGGGCCACGAGCAGTACTTC	CASSWRQGHEQYF
TRBJ2-1	TRBD2	-	TRBV7-9	TGTGCCAGCAGCTCCCAGGGCCGCGGGGGATTAACTTACAATGAGCAGTTCTTC	CASSSQGRGGLTYNEQFF
TRBJ2-1	TRBD2	-	TRBV27	TGTGCCAGCAGTTCCTATAGCGGGGGGGCCCCCCCGTTCTTC	CASSSYSGGAPPFF
TRBJ1-5	TRBD1	-	TRBV29-1	TGCAGCGTTGCCTTGACAGGGGATGGCCTCCAGCCCCAGCATTTT	CSVALTGDGLQPQHF
TRBJ2-7	TRBD1	-	TRBV7-2	TGTGCCAGCAGCTTCTTAGGACAGGGCCACGAGCAGTACTTC	CASSFLGQGHEQYF
TRBJ2-5	TRBD2	-	TRBV7-2	TGTGCCAGCAGCCTAGCAGGACTAGCGGGGGAGGGCCAGTACTTC	CASSLAGLAGEGQYF
TRBJ1-5	TRBD1	-	TRBV4-2	TGTGCCAGCAGACCAGGGGGCTTGGGCAATCAGCCCCAGCATTTT	CASRPGGLGNQPQHF
TRBJ2-1	TRBD2	-	TRBV5-1	TGCGCCAGTTATAGCGGGAGCTACCACAATGAGCAGTTCTTC	CASYSGSYHNEQFF
TRBJ1-5	-	-	TRBV19	TGTGCCACTACCGTACAGGGAAGTCAGCCCCAGCATTTT	CATTVQGSQPQHF
TRBJ1-6	TRBD1	few	TRBV30	TGTGCCTGGAGTACACAGGGGTCCTATAATTCACCCCTCCACTTT	CAWSTQGSYNSPLHF
TRBJ2-7	TRBD2	-	TRBV7-2	TGTGCCAGCAGGTTGACCGGGACTAGCGGAAACTACGAGCAGTACTTC	CASRLTGTSGNYEQYF
TRBJ2-4	-	few	TRBV7-2	TGTGCCAGCAGCCTCAACGGGGTCTCTGATACCAAAAACATTCAGTACTTC	CASSLNGVSDTKNIQYF
TRBJ2-2	-	few	TRBV7-7	TGTGCCAGCAGCTTAAACCCCCCGCAGGTTCCCGGGGAGCTGTTTTTT	CASSLNPPQVPGELFF
TRBJ1-5	-	few	TRBV4-3	TGCGCCAGCAGCCAAGGTCCAGTAGGGGGAGTAGATCAGCCCCAGCATTTT	CASSQGPVGGVDQPQHF
TRBJ2-7	-	-	TRBV5-1	TGCGCCAGCAGCTCGGACTCTGGTTCCTACGAGCAGTACTTC	CASSSDSGSYEQYF
TRBJ1-2	-	few	TRBV30	TGTGCCTGGAACGGGGGGGGATATGGCTACACCTTC	CAWNGGGYGYTF
TRBJ2-4	TRBD2	few	TRBV5-1	TGCGCCAGCAGCCCCCACACGACTAGCGGGACTCTACTAGCCAAAAACATTCAGTACTTC	CASSPHTTSGTLLAKNIQYF
TRBJ2-3	TRBD2	-	TRBV6-5	TGTGCCAGCAATGTGGTAGCGGGTAGCACAGATACGCAGTATTTT	CASNVVAGSTDTQYF
TRBJ2-7	-	-	TRBV27	TGTGCCAGCAGCCGGCGAGGGTTCATCCACGAGCAGTACTTC	CASSRRGFIHEQYF
TRBJ2-1	TRBD1	-	TRBV7-9	TGTGCCAGCAGCTTACGGGGGACAGGGGACAATGAGCAGTTCTTC	CASSLRGTGDNEQFF
TRBJ2-7	TRBD1	-	TRBV5-1	TGCGCCAGCAGCCCGAGGACAGGGGTGACCTACGAGCAGTACTTC	CASSPRTGVTYEQYF
TRBJ1-1	-	-	TRBV27	TGTGCCAGCAGTTTACGCCCGGGTAGTGAAGCTTTCTTT	CASSLRPGSEAFF
TRBJ2-1	-	few	TRBV7-9	TGTGCCAGCAGCTTAGTGGCGGGCAGCTCCTACAATGAGCAGTTCTTC	CASSLVAGSSYNEQFF
TRBJ1-3	-	-	TRBV18	TGTGCCAGCTCACCATTCGAAGCGGGTACCTCTGGAAACACCATATATTTT	CASSPFEAGTSGNTIYF
TRBJ2-7	TRBD2	-	TRBV6-1	TGTGCCAGCAGTGAAGGGGCTAGCGGACTAGATTACGAGCAGTACTTC	CASSEGASGLDYEQYF
TRBJ2-7	-	-	TRBV7-4	TGTGCCAGCACTACTTTCCAGGGATTGACCTACGAGCAGTACTTC	CASTTFQGLTYEQYF
TRBJ2-1	TRBD2	-	TRBV5-4	TGTGCCAGCAGCTCCTACGGCGTAAGCGGGAGGGGCTATGAGCAGTTCTTC	CASSSYGVSGRGYEQFF
TRBJ2-5	-	-	TRBV9	TGTGCCAGCAGCCACTCGACCCAGTACTTC	CASSHSTQYF
TRBJ1-2	-	-	TRBV19	TGTGCCAGTAGTATAGCCGGGAGGGTAGGGTTTGGCTACACCTTC	CASSIAGRVGFGYTF
TRBJ2-2	TRBD2	few	TRBV6-5	TGTGCCAGCGGGCGGGGGGGCACCGGGGAGCTGTTTTTT	CASGRGGTGELFF
TRBJ2-6	TRBD1	few	TRBV5-1	TGCGCCAGCAGCTTGGACAGGGGATCTGGGGCCAACGTCCTGACTTTC	CASSLDRGSGANVLTF
TRBJ2-7	-	-	TRBV7-8	TGTGCCAGCAGCTTAGGCCTTAAAAGGAGCTCCTACGAGCAGTACTTC	CASSLGLKRSSYEQYF
TRBJ2-1	TRBD2	-	TRBV7-9	TGTGCCAGCAGCTTAGCGGGACTAGCGGGAGTTACTGAGCAGTTCTTC	CASSLAGLAGVTEQFF
TRBJ2-7	TRBD1	-	TRBV2	TGTGCCAGCAGAGCTACAGGGGCCGAGCAGTACTTC	CASRATGAEQYF
TRBJ2-7	TRBD2	-	TRBV13	TGTGCCAGGGGACTAGCGGAGTACGAGCAGTACTTC	CARGLAEYEQYF
TRBJ2-7	TRBD1	few	TRBV7-2	TGTGCCAGCAGCCCCGACAGGGGGTCTGGGGAGCAGTACTTC	CASSPDRGSGEQYF
TRBJ2-5	-	-	TRBV5-1	TGCGCCAGCAGCTCGACAAGGGGAGAGACCCAGTACTTC	CASSSTRGETQYF
TRBJ1-5	TRBD1	few	TRBV7-2	TGTGCCAGCAGCGGAGACAGGGGGTTGCAGCCCCAGCATTTT	CASSGDRGLQPQHF
TRBJ2-1	TRBD1	-	TRBV28	TGTGCCAGCGGCAGGGACAGCAACAATGAGCAGTTCTTC	CASGRDSNNEQFF
TRBJ2-7	-	-	TRBV2	TGTGCCAGCAGAGGGACAAGACTCTACGAGCAGTACTTC	CASRGTRLYEQYF
TRBJ2-1	-	few	TRBV5-4	TGTGCCAGCAGCTTTTCGCTAATCACCAACAATGAGCAGTTCTTC	CASSFSLITNNEQFF
TRBJ1-1	-	few	TRBV19	TGTGCCAGCTCGGACAAGGCTGGACGCCGAGCTGAAGCTTTCTTT	CASSDKAGRRAEAFF
TRBJ1-2	-	few	TRBV28	TGTGCCAGCAGTTTACTCGGAGATGGCTACACCTTC	CASSLLGDGYTF
TRBJ1-1	-	-	TRBV7-9	TGTGCCAGCAGCCCCCCTGGCAGGGGGAACACTGAAGCTTTCTTT	CASSPPGRGNTEAFF
TRBJ2-1	TRBD1	-	TRBV18	TGTGCCAGCTCTCCGGGACAGGGGGTTAATGAGCAGTTCTTC	CASSPGQGVNEQFF
TRBJ2-7	TRBD1	few	TRBV7-2	TGTGCCAGCAGCTTAGCAGGGGGCGTCTACGAGCAGTACTTC	CASSLAGGVYEQYF
TRBJ2-1	TRBD2	few	TRBV5-6	TGTGCCAGCATCGGACTAGCGGGCGCTAATGAGCAGTTCTTC	CASIGLAGANEQFF